A single sample is the source of the 17 T cell receptor beta chains below, sequenced in a study of T-cell memory formation after mild COVID-19. TCRdb recomputed calls from the 5' RACE reads with MiXCR, one row per CDR3 protein. The data show fewer than 400,000 distinct CDR3 sequences, with 10% to 15% seen just once and about 21% held by the top ten. The specimen sequenced was PBMCs or a T cell subset sorted from them (not recorded which). These TCRs come from a man between 18 and 29 years old who had mild COVID-19 (a few samples of this study predate the infection). Cell type and time point are not known.

The chain recombines TRBV6-2 or TRBV6-3 with TRBJ1-1; D gene uncertain. This CDR3 is 16 amino acids long. Per the germline V gene, CDR1 is MNHEY and CDR2 is SVGEGT. With 5 bases removed from V and 1 base from J, the gap between germline ends came to 17 bases. CDR3 in amino acids: CASSPNLNRGNTEAFF. Written as DNA, the CDR3 is TGTGCCAGCAGTCCGAACCTAAACCGGGGGAACACTGAAGCTTTCTTT.

This clonotype has just a few counts. This chain joins TRBV3-1 and TRBJ1-2, with D possibly TRBD1 on 6 matching bases. Between the trimmed V and J ends, which lost 1 base and 6 bases, there was a span of 12 bases. CDR1 is LGHDT, CDR2 YNNKEL, per germline (reference sequence). This CDR3 has 14 amino acids. CDR3 DNA sequence: TGTGCCAGCAGCCAAGGGGACGGGGGGCATGGCTACACCTTC. Amino acids: CASSQGDGGHGYTF.

This clonotype has only a few counts. This sequence joins TRBV6-2 or TRBV6-3 and TRBJ2-5; a possible D gene is TRBD1 (6 bases). This CDR3 is 14 amino acids long. Trimming removed 5 bases at V and 3 bases at J, with 13 bases between. From germline, CDR1 is MNHEY and CDR2 SVGEGT. The CDR3 nucleotides are TGTGCCAGCAGTCCCCTGGCAGGGGAAGAGACCCAGTACTTC. It encodes CASSPLAGEETQYF.

This clonotype was seen repeatedly, ten times or more. The V call is TRBV6-6, the J call TRBJ1-5; tentative D call: TRBD1 (6 bases). CDR3 length: 18 amino acids. Germline loops: CDR1 MNHNY, CDR2 SVGAGI (reference sequence). Trimming cost V 8 bases and J 3 bases, with 26 bases left between them. CDR3 amino acids: CASGRSIGGGLINQPQHF. CDR3 DNA: TGTGCCAGCGGAAGATCAATCGGCGGGGGCCTTATCAATCAGCCCCAGCATTTT.

The chain uses TRBV21-1 and TRBJ2-7. TRBV21-1 is flagged as a pseudogene. The CDR3 covers 12 residues. This chain's CDR3 is CARRTAFYEQYV. CDR3 nucleotide sequence: TGTGCCAGAAGGACAGCATTCTACGAGCAGTACGTC.

This clonotype was counted many times. Here the CDR3 reads CASSLAGGGREKLFF. The DNA for the CDR3 is TGTGCCAGCAGCTTAGCAGGGGGCGGGCGAGAAAAACTGTTTTTT. The V gene is TRBV7-9, the J gene TRBJ1-4; 7 nucleotides agree with TRBD1. This CDR3 has 15 residues. CDR1 and CDR2 from the germline V gene are SEHNR and FQNEAQ (reference sequence). V lost 0 bases and J lost 8; bases outside the gene matches: 6.

This clonotype came up many times. The chain carries TRBV29-1 and TRBJ2-1; D may be TRBD1 or TRBD2 (5 bases each). V dropped 4 bases and J dropped 4 bases, with 11 bases sitting between them. Germline values: CDR1 SQVTM, CDR2 ANQGSEA. This CDR3 contains 13 residues. The CDR3 is CSVVVGAYNEQFF. The DNA for the CDR3 is TGCAGCGTTGTTGTCGGGGCGTACAATGAGCAGTTCTTC.

This clonotype was detected only a few times. J is TRBJ2-5 and V is TRBV9, with TRBD2 as a possible D gene (6 bases). There are 15 residues in the CDR3. CDR1 and CDR2 (germline): SGDLS, YYNGEE. V was trimmed by 2 bases and J by 0 bases, leaving 11 bases between them. The CDR3 loop is CASSVGTAYQETQYF. The DNA for the CDR3 is TGTGCCAGCAGCGTGGGGACTGCGTACCAAGAGACCCAGTACTTC.

This chain connects TRBV5-6 to TRBJ2-3; the D gene is possibly TRBD1 (6 bases). V dropped 2 bases and J dropped 2 bases, with 18 bases sitting between them. The CDR3 contains 17 residues. CDR1 and CDR2 from the germline V gene are SGHDT and YYEEEE. The CDR3 sequence: CASSLATGPGHTDTQYF. The CDR3 region has the DNA TGTGCCAGCAGCTTAGCTACAGGGCCCGGACACACAGATACGCAGTATTTT.

The chain carries TRBV4-3 and TRBJ2-5, with D uncertain. Germline values: CDR1 LGHNA, CDR2 YSLEER. The V end was cut by 1 base, the J end by 3 bases, with 9 bases between. The CDR3 runs to 14 residues. The CDR3 DNA is TGCGCCAGCAGCCAAGGAGTACACGAAGAGACCCAGTACTTC. It is translated as CASSQGVHEETQYF.

This clonotype was detected a few times. The chain is built from TRBV12-3 or TRBV12-4 and TRBJ1-5; D is ambiguous. With 4 bases removed from V and 0 bases from J, the gap between germline ends came to 13 bases. The CDR3 contains 16 residues. CDR3 sequence: CASSSSVAHSNQPQHF. The CDR3 nucleotides are TGTGCCAGCAGTTCGTCGGTGGCCCATAGCAATCAGCCCCAGCATTTT.

By frequency in the sample, this clonotype is medium-sized. This chain joins TRBV10-2 and TRBJ2-7; D unresolved. V was trimmed by 8 bases and J by 2 bases, leaving 7 bases between them. In germline, CDR1 is WSHSY, CDR2 SAAADI. The CDR3 has 11 amino acids. The CDR3 reads CASGSPYEQYF. CDR3 nucleotides: TGCGCCAGCGGGTCCCCCTACGAGCAGTACTTC.

This chain links TRBV2 with TRBJ1-5; 9 bases are a match to TRBD1. This CDR3 region has 15 residues. Unmatched junction bases numbered 9, after V lost 5 bases and J lost 7 bases. Looked up from germline, CDR1 is SNHLY and CDR2 is FYNNEI. CDR3 nucleotides: TGTGCCAGCAGTTCCGGGACAGGGTTTAGGCAGCCCCAGCATTTT. Protein sequence: CASSSGTGFRQPQHF.

This clonotype was found many times. This sequence joins TRBV7-6 and TRBJ2-2, with 8 bases fitting TRBD1. Germline loops: CDR1 SGHVS, CDR2 FNYEAQ. J gave up 3 bases and V 6 bases, and 6 bases lay outside the gene matches. The CDR3 runs 15 residues. The CDR3 sequence: CASRSGQGYTGELFF. As DNA, the CDR3 is TGTGCCAGCAGATCCGGACAGGGCTACACCGGGGAGCTGTTTTTT.

The rearrangement links TRBV4-3 to TRBJ2-3; the D gene is possibly TRBD1 (6 bases). This CDR3 is 15 amino acids long. Trimming shortened V by 1 base and J by 1 base, and 9 bases separated the two germline ends. Germline loops: CDR1 LGHNA, CDR2 YSLEER. The chain's CDR3 is CASSQGGRGTDTQYF. In DNA form, the CDR3 reads TGCGCCAGCAGCCAAGGGGGGCGGGGCACAGATACGCAGTATTTT.

This clonotype was detected only a few times. V usage is TRBV4-1 and J usage is TRBJ2-1; D ambiguous. Trimming cost V 8 bases and J 6 bases, with 11 bases left between them. Germline V lookup: CDR1 MGHRA, CDR2 YSYEKL. The CDR3 length is 12 residues. The CDR3 reads CASGPGLNEQFF. The CDR3 nucleotides read TGCGCCAGCGGACCGGGCCTCAATGAGCAGTTCTTC.

V is TRBV10-3 and J is TRBJ2-7; 9 bases match TRBD1. The CDR3 is 15 amino acids. CDR1 ENHRY and CDR2 SYGVKD come from the germline V gene. V was pared by 5 bases and J by 3 bases, with 8 bases of the junction left unmatched. The DNA for the CDR3 is TGTGCCATCAGTATTGGGGACAGGGAACTCTACGAGCAGTACTTC. It specifies CAISIGDRELYEQYF.